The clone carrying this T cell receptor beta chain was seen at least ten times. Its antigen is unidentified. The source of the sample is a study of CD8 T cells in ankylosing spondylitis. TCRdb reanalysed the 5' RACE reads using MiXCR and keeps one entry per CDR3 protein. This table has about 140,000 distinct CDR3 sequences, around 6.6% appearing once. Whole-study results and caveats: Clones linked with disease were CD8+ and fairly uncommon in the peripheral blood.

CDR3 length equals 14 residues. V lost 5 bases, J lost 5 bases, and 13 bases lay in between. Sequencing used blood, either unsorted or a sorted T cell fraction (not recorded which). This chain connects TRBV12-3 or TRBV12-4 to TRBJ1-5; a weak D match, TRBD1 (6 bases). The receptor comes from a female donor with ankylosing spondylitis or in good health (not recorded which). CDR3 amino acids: CASSNSGTHQPQHF. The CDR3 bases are TGTGCCAGCAGTAACTCCGGGACACATCAGCCCCAGCATTTT.